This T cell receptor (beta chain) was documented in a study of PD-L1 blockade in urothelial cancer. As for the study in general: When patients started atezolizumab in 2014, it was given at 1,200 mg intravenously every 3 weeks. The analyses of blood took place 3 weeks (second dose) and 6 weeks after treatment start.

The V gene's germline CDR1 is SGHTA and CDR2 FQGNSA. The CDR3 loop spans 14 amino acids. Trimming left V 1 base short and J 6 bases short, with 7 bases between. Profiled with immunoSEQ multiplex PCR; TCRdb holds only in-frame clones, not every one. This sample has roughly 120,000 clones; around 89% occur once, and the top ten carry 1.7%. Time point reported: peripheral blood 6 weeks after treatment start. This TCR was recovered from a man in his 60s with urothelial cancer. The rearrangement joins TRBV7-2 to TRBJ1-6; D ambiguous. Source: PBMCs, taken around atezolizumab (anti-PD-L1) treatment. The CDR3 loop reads CASSLGAGNSPLHF. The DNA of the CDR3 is TGTGCCAGCAGCTTAGGGGCTGGTAATTCACCCCTCCACTTT.